The present entry profiles one T cell receptor (beta chain) with its context. This clonotype was observed a handful of times. Its antigen target is currently unknown. One base away there is no much larger clone; base qualities are not given. This specimen belongs to a study of T-cell memory formation after mild COVID-19 (dated by TCRdb to the early 2020s). Turning to the overall study: TCR sequence clusters from the two donors were largely donor specific. The cohort comprised two young, previously healthy adult volunteers, one female and one male. In a couple of donors, T-cell clones that expanded and contracted after mild COVID-19 were tracked by sequencing TCRalpha and TCRbeta repertoires over time. What the research found in general, with its limitations: The study covered only two mild cases, and larger cohorts including severe cases with pre-infection samples were considered necessary. The detection of some responding clones in pre-infection memory suggests that pre-existing cross-reactive memory T cells joined the SARS-CoV-2 response. Balanced CD4/CD8 phenotypes were observed for clones contracting from day 15 to 85, whereas a bias towards CD4+ was observed for a second wave of clones expanding from day 15 to 37. Whether the second-wave clones peaking on day 37 were SARS-CoV-2 specific was not confirmed. Contracting CD4+ clones were located mainly in the CM and EM memory subsets, whereas CD8+ clones were found to be enriched in EMRA.

V and J lose 0 bases and 4 bases, and a span of 11 bases separates them. Via the germline V gene, CDR1 is LGHNA and CDR2 YSLEER. From cysteine to phenylalanine, the CDR3 is 15 amino acids long. The sequence is cut down to CDR3 DNA, 45 bases in frame from base 1. PBMCs were isolated by Ficoll-Paque density gradient centrifugation. These reads were obtained on an Illumina NovaSeq 6000. Using 5'RACE with constant-segment primers, TCRalpha and TCRbeta cDNA libraries were constructed, with sample barcodes and unique molecular identifiers added in the process. RNA was extracted from every sample with Trizol reagent. Libraries were amplified in two PCR steps, with a second sample barcode and Illumina TruSeq adapters added in the second step. The libraries were sequenced on an Illumina NovaSeq using 2 x 150 bp paired-end reads. Turning to the authors' computational methods: With migec v1.2.7, reads were demultiplexed and then collapsed into UMI-guided consensus sequences. Using mixcr v2.1.11, UMI consensuses were aligned to TRA and TRB V and J templates and then assembled into clonotypes. A clonotype was counted as expanded or contracted only when both edgeR and NoisET called the clonotype significant, with the noise models trained on biological replicates. For edgeR calls, a false discovery rate-adjusted p below 0.01 and a log2 fold-change threshold of 1 were applied. As an exploratory analysis of dynamics, PCA with hierarchical clustering was applied to max-normalized trajectories of the 1000 most abundant clonotypes. Separately sequenced CD4+ and CD8+ repertoires were used to assign a CD4 or CD8 phenotype to each responding clone. TCRdb cleaned the public reads at Q25 with fastp, built clones with MiXCR and kept in-frame beta chains. Identical CDR3 protein sequences are pooled into one entry, listed with their most common genes and DNA. In this record, the V and J calls reflect TCRdb's handling and not the investigators' own analysis. Across this sample there are roughly 620,000 distinct CDR3 sequences, with around 17% seen only once. Clones ranked in the top ten supply around 12% of the sample.

The chain couples TRBV4-3 to TRBJ2-3; no D gene is confidently identified. Sample: PBMCs or a T cell subset sorted from them (not recorded which). The origin of this receptor is an adult woman who had mild COVID-19 (a few samples of this study predate the infection). The sample titles of this study are shuffled in the database, so cell type and time point are left out; the donor was told from shared clones. In nucleotide form, the sequence is TGCGCCAGCAGCCAAGATCCGGGTAACGCAGATACGCAGTATTTT. This is translated as CASSQDPGNADTQYF.